This T cell receptor (beta chain) was recorded in a study of cytomegalovirus exposure and HLA in healthy donors. Regarding the study as a whole: Available immune exposure information covered CMV serostatus only.

Germline V CDR1 and CDR2: MGHRA, YSYEKL. The V and J ends lost 0 bases and 3 bases respectively, with 5 bases between them. This CDR3 spans 13 amino acids. The donors were healthy bone marrow donors. In nominal health when sampled, donors likely had unrecorded immune exposures nonetheless. Comments on this clone: Its target is unknown.

PCR was performed using 60 Vbeta and 13 Jbeta primers. In the original workflow: Later, an analysis found 80 million or so unique TCR beta chains, and 8.5 million to 12 million of these were shared. Generated by immunoSEQ multiplex PCR, the TCRdb table keeps only in-frame clones and is missing some. V and J calls and clone size are copied from that table; D and trimming were computed from the DNA. Here the sample spans over 100,000 clones, 73% being singletons. The rearrangement joins TRBV4-1 to TRBJ2-5; no reliable D call. The sample consisted of PBMCs. The TCR was taken from a man between 40 and 49 years old in good health and CMV-seronegative. The CDR3 is CASSQEPEETQYF. The CDR3 coding sequence is TGCGCCAGCAGCCAAGAACCGGAAGAGACCCAGTACTTC.